Shown below are 17 T cell receptor beta chains from a single sample sequenced in a study of T cell responses to AZD1222 COVID-19 vaccine. Produced via immunoSEQ multiplex PCR; TCRdb's table is partial and in-frame only. Counted here are 82,000 or so clones, 90% to 95% occurring once; the ten biggest clones make up 5.2%. Material: peripheral blood, obtained on day 0 of AZD1222 vaccination. The origin of the receptors is an adult in good health.

This chain joins TRBV9 and TRBJ2-2; D uncertain. The CDR3 runs to 14 residues. Looked up from germline, CDR1 is SGDLS and CDR2 is YYNGEE. V was cut by 4 bases and J by 3 bases, with 10 bases left in between. Here the CDR3 DNA reads TGTGCCAGCAGCCCGACTGGGTACACCGGGGAGCTGTTTTTT. This sequence encodes CASSPTGYTGELFF.

V usage is TRBV3-1 (or the pseudogene TRBV3-2) and J usage is TRBJ2-5; 14 nucleotides line up with TRBD2. Germline V gene sequence: CDR1 LGHDT, CDR2 YNNKEL (reference sequence). V was pared by 3 bases and J by 5 bases, with 2 bases of the junction left unmatched. This CDR3 comprises 15 residues. CDR3 amino acids: CASSQGLAGAETQYF. The CDR3 DNA reads as TGTGCCAGCAGCCAGGGACTAGCGGGGGCTGAGACCCAGTACTTC.

This chain connects TRBV6-1 to TRBJ2-3; D may be TRBD1 (6 bases). Germline CDR1 reads MNHNS; CDR2 reads SASEGT. V was trimmed by 2 bases and J by 1 base, leaving 7 bases between them. The CDR3 totals 14 residues. CDR3 residues: CASSEYRGTDTQYF. CDR3 bases: TGTGCCAGCAGTGAATACAGGGGCACAGATACGCAGTATTTT.

This rearrangement joins TRBV6-6 to TRBJ1-5, with D uncertain. CDR1 MNHNY and CDR2 SVGAGI come from the germline V gene (reference sequence). The CDR3 covers 12 residues. Trimming cost V 6 bases and J 1 base, with 4 bases left between them. CDR3 coding DNA: TGTGCCAGCAGGGAAAGCAATCAGCCCCAGCATTTT. It yields the protein CASRESNQPQHF.

The J gene is TRBJ2-7, the V gene TRBV18; perhaps TRBD2 as D (6 bases). Per the germline V gene, CDR1 is KGHSH and CDR2 is LQKENI. The CDR3 sequence is 16 residues long. Trimming took off 5 bases at V and 6 bases at J, with 23 bases between the two ends. This CDR3 reads CASSSQSGQMGGEQYF. As DNA, the CDR3 is TGTGCCAGCTCAAGCCAAAGTGGGCAGATGGGAGGCGAGCAGTACTTC.

The gene calls are TRBV29-1 and TRBJ1-3, with a possible D match to TRBD1 (6 bases). CDR1 is SQVTM and CDR2 is ANQGSEA in the germline V gene. V shed 6 bases and J shed 1 base, with 10 bases lying between them. This CDR3 has 13 residues. The CDR3, as DNA: TGCAGCGTCGCCACAGGGTCTGGAAACACCATATATTTT. Residues: CSVATGSGNTIYF.

The rearrangement links TRBV5-4 to TRBJ1-6; tentative D call: TRBD1 (5 bases). The CDR3 covers 16 residues. Germline loops: CDR1 SGHNT, CDR2 YYREEE (reference sequence). The ends were cut back, 4 bases at V and 0 bases at J, with 11 bases in the middle. CDR3 coding DNA: TGTGCCAGCAGCCAGGGCGCGGGCTCCTATAATTCACCCCTCCACTTT. It yields the protein CASSQGAGSYNSPLHF.

This chain connects TRBV12-3 or TRBV12-4 to TRBJ1-3; possibly TRBD1 for D (6 bases). The CDR3 is 12 residues long. V lost 6 bases, J lost 8 bases, and 11 bases lay in between. The CDR3 sequence is CASRYQGYTIYF. The DNA of the CDR3 is TGTGCCAGCAGATATCAGGGGTACACCATATATTTT.

This clone has more than one count but fewer than ten. The rearrangement joins TRBV27 to TRBJ1-1; 8 bases are shared with TRBD1. The V segment lost 5 bases and the J segment 1 base; nucleotides outside the gene matches: 3. Germline V gene data show CDR1 as MNHEY and CDR2 as SMNVEV (reference sequence). The CDR3 spans 14 residues. CDR3 in amino acids: CASSIGTGNTEAFF. The DNA for the CDR3 is TGTGCCAGCAGTATAGGGACAGGGAACACTGAAGCTTTCTTT.

V is TRBV4-3 and J is TRBJ1-5; D not resolved. Trimming left V 0 bases short and J 0 bases short, with 6 bases between. Germline V CDR1 and CDR2: LGHNA, YSLEER. The CDR3 is 15 amino acids. The CDR3 region is CASSQEVFSNQPQHF. As DNA, the CDR3 is TGCGCCAGCAGCCAAGAAGTCTTTAGCAATCAGCCCCAGCATTTT.

This clone was detected only once. This sample also contains other DNA sequences that code for the same CDR3. The chain is built from TRBV5-1 and TRBJ1-5; D unresolved. The ends were cut back, 1 base at V and 1 base at J, with 9 bases in the middle. The CDR3 extends over 15 amino acids. In germline, CDR1 is SGHRS, CDR2 YFSETQ. The CDR3 loop is CASSLSPGSNQPQHF. CDR3 nucleotides: TGCGCCAGCAGCTTGTCTCCTGGAAGCAATCAGCCCCAGCATTTT.

This clone was seen a single time. The chain joins TRBV28 to TRBJ1-2; D remains ambiguous. The CDR3 has 13 residues. Deletions cut 11 bases from V and 0 bases from J, with 13 bases between. Germline assignment: CDR1 MDHEN and CDR2 SYDVKM. The CDR3 sequence is CAGSRLANYGYTF. The DNA of the CDR3 is TGTGCCGGCTCTCGACTAGCTAACTATGGCTACACCTTC.

The chain is built from TRBV9 and TRBJ2-1, with D possibly matching TRBD2 (6 bases). The length of the CDR3 is 16 residues. Germline V gives CDR1 SGDLS, CDR2 YYNGEE. The germline V and J ends were trimmed by 4 bases and 5 bases, with 19 bases remaining between them. The CDR3 nucleotides are TGTGCCAGCAGCCTTGATGGGGCAGGAGGGAACAATGAGCAGTTCTTC. The encoded protein is CASSLDGAGGNNEQFF. Full variable domain (outside the CDR3, taken from reference TRBV9 and TRBJ2-1): DSGVTQTPKHLITATGQRVTLRCSPRSGDLSVYWYQQSLDQGLQFLIQYYNGEERAKGNILERFSAQQFPDLHSELNLSSLELGDSALYFCASSLDGAGGNNEQFFGPGTRLTVL.

The chain employs TRBV27 and TRBJ1-1; TRBD1 matches at 8 bases. J gave up 1 base and V 2 bases, and 3 bases lay outside the gene matches. Germline V CDR1 and CDR2: MNHEY, SMNVEV (reference sequence). The length of the CDR3 is 15 residues. CDR3: CASSLRGTGNTEAFF. CDR3 sequence (DNA): TGTGCCAGCAGTTTAAGGGGGACAGGGAACACTGAAGCTTTCTTT.

The genes are TRBV15 and TRBJ1-1; 7 bases line up with TRBD1. The CDR3 has 15 residues. Germline V lookup: CDR1 LNHNV, CDR2 YYDKDF (reference sequence). The V segment lost 3 bases and the J segment 0 bases; nucleotides outside the gene matches: 4. CDR3 DNA: TGTGCCACCAGCAGGGGGGACAGCATGAACACTGAAGCTTTCTTT. It codes for CATSRGDSMNTEAFF. Full variable domain (outside the CDR3, taken from reference TRBV15 and TRBJ1-1): DAMVIQNPRYQVTQFGKPVTLSCSQTLNHNVMYWYQQKSSQAPKLLFHYYDKDFNNEADTPDNFQSRRPNTSFCFLDIRSPGLGDTAMYLCATSRGDSMNTEAFFGQGTRLTVV.

The rearrangement links TRBV4-2 to TRBJ1-2, with D possibly TRBD1 on 6 matching bases. Germline CDR1 LGHNA, CDR2 YNFKEQ. The V gene lost 4 bases and the J gene lost 5 bases, with 20 bases spanning the gap. The CDR3 runs 16 residues. The CDR3 DNA is TGTGCCAGCAGCCTACCTAACCAGGGGATTCTATATGGCTACACCTTC. This sequence encodes CASSLPNQGILYGYTF.

The V call is TRBV24-1, the J call TRBJ2-2; D call uncertain. Trimming removed 1 base from V and 3 bases from J, with 5 bases in between. This CDR3 comprises 14 residues. The germline CDR1 and CDR2 sequences are KGHDR and SFDVKD. The DNA of the CDR3 is TGTGCCACCAGTGATTTCCAGTACACCGGGGAGCTGTTTTTT. Amino acid sequence: CATSDFQYTGELFF.